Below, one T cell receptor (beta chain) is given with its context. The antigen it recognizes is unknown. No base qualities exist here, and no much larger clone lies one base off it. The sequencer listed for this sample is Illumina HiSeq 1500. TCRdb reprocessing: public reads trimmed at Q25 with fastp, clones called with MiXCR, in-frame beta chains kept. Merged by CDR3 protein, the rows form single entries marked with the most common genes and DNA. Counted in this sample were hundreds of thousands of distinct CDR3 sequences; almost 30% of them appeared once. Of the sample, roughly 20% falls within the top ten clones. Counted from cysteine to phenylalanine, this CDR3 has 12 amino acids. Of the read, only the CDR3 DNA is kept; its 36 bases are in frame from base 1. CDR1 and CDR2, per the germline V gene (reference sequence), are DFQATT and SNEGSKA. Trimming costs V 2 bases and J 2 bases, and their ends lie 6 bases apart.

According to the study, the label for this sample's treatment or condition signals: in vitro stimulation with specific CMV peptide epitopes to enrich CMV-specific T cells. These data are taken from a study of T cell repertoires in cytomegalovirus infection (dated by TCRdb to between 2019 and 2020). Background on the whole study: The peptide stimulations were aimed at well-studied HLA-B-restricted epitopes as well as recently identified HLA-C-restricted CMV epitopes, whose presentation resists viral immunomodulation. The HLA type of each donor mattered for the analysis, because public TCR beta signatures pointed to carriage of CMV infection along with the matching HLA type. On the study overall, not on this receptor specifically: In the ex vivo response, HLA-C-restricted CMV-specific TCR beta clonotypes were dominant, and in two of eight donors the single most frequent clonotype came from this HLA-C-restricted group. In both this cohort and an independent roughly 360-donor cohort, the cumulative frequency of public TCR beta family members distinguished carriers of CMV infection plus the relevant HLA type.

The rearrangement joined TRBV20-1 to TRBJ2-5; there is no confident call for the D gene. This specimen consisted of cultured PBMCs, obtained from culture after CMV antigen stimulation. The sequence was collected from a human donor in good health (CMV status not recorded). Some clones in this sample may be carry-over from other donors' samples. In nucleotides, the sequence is TGCAGTGCTAGACAGACGCAAGAGACCCAGTACTTC. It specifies CSARQTQETQYF.